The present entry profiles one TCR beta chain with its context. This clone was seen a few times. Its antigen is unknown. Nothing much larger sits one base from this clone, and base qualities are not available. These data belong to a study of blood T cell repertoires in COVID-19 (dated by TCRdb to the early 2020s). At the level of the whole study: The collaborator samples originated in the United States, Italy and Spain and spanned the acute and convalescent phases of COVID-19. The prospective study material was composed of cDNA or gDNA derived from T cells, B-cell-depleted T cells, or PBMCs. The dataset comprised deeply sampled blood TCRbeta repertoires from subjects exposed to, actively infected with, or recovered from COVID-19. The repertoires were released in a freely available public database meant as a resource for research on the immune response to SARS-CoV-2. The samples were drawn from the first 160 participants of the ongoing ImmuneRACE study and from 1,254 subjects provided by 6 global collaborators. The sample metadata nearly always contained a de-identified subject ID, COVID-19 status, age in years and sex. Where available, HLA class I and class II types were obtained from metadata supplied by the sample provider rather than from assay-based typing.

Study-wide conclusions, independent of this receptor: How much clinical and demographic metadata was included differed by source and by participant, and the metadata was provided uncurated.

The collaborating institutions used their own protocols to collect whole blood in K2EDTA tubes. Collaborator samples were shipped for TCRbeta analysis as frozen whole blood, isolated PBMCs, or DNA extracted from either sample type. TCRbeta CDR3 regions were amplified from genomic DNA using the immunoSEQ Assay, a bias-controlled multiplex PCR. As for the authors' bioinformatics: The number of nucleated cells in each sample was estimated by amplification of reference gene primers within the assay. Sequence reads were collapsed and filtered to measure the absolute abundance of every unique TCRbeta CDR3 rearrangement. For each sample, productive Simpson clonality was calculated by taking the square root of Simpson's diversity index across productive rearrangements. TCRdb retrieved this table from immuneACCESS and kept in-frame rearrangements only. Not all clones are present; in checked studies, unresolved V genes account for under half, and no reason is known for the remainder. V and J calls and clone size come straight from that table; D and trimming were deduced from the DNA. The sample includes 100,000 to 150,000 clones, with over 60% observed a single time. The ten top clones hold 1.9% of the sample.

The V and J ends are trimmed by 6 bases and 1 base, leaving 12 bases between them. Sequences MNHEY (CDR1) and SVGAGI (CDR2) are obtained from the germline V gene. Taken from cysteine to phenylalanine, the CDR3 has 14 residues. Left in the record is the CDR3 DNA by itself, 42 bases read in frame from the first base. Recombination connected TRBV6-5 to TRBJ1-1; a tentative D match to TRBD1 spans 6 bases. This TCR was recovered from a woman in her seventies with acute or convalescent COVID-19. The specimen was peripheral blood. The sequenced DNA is TGTGCCAGCAGCCTAGGGGGGGAGAACACTGAAGCTTTCTTT. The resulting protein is CASSLGGENTEAFF.